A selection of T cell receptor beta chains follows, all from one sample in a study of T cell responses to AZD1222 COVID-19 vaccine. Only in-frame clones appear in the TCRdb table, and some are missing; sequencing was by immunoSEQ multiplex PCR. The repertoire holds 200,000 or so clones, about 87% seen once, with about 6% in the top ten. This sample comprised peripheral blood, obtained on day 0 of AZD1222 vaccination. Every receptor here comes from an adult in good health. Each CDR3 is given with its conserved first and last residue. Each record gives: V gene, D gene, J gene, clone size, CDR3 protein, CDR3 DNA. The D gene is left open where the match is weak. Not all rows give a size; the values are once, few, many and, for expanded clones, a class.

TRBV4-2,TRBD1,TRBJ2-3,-,CASRGGQGDTDTQYF,TGTGCCAGCAGGGGTGGACAGGGGGACACAGATACGCAGTATTTT
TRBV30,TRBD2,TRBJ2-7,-,CAWSDGGRGQYF,TGTGCCTGGAGTGATGGTGGGAGGGGTCAGTACTTC
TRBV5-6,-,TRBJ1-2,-,CASSLTGREGYTF,TGTGCCAGCAGCTTGACAGGGCGGGAGGGCTACACCTTC
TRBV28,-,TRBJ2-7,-,CASIQSGLYEQYF,TGTGCCAGCATCCAATCGGGACTTTACGAGCAGTACTTC
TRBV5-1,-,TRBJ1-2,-,CASSPQGTGGYTF,TGCGCCAGCAGCCCGCAGGGGACCGGTGGCTACACCTTC
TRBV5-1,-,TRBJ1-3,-,CASSLLTGLGNTIYF,TGCGCCAGCAGCTTGTTAACAGGACTTGGAAACACCATATATTTT
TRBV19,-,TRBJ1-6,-,CASNGGRGSSPLHF,TGTGCCAGTAACGGTGGCAGGGGTTCTTCACCCCTCCACTTT
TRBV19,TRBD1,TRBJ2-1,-,CARTGTGSIGDEQFF,TGTGCCAGGACAGGGACAGGGAGTATAGGCGATGAGCAGTTCTTC
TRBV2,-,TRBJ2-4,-,CASHGLLSGIQYF,TGTGCCAGCCACGGCCTTCTATCGGGCATTCAGTACTTC
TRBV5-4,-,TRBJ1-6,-,CASSLDNFNSPLHF,TGTGCCAGCAGCTTGGATAACTTTAATTCACCCCTCCACTTT
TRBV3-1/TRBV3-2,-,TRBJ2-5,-,CASSQGGAGTQYF,TGTGCCAGCAGCCAAGGTGGGGCGGGGACCCAGTACTTC
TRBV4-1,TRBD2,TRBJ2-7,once,CASSGQSGSSYEQYF,TGCGCCAGCAGCGGGCAGAGCGGGAGTAGCTACGAGCAGTACTTC
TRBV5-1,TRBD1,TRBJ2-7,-,CASSLHEDRGYEQYF,TGCGCCAGCAGCTTGCATGAGGACAGGGGGTACGAGCAGTACTTC
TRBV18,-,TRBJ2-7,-,CASSPPGLTGAYEQYF,TGTGCCAGCTCACCACCGGGATTGACAGGAGCCTACGAGCAGTACTTC
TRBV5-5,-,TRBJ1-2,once,CASKETLYGYTF,TGTGCCAGCAAAGAGACCCTTTATGGCTACACCTTC
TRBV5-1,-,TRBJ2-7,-,CASSSPSDGSTYEQYF,TGCGCCAGCAGCTCACCCTCGGACGGATCTACCTACGAGCAGTACTTC
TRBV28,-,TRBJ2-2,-,CASSHQRLTANTGELFF,TGTGCCAGCAGTCATCAACGGTTGACAGCGAACACCGGGGAGCTGTTTTTT
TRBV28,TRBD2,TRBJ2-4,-,CASSSAGGGGNIQYF,TGTGCCAGCAGTTCAGCGGGAGGGGGTGGAAACATTCAGTACTTC
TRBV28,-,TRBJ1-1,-,CASSSQGWGRNTEAFF,TGTGCCAGCAGCAGCCAGGGATGGGGCAGGAACACTGAAGCTTTCTTT
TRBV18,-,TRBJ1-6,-,CASSPGTADNSPLHF,TGTGCCAGCTCACCAGGGACCGCAGATAATTCACCCCTCCACTTT
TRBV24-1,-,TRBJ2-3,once,CATSSSTETQYF,TGTGCCACCAGTTCAAGTACTGAGACGCAGTATTTT
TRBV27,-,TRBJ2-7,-,CASSLEGHRVTYEQYF,TGTGCCAGCAGTTTAGAGGGTCACCGCGTTACCTACGAGCAGTACTTC
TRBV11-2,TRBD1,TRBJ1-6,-,CASSLARGPSPLHF,TGTGCCAGCAGCTTAGCAAGGGGGCCCTCACCCCTCCACTTT
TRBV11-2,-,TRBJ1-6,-,CASSYGPRNSPLHF,TGTGCCAGCTCCTATGGGCCGCGGAATTCACCCCTCCACTTT
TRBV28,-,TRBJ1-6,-,CASSFPRGNSPLHF,TGTGCCAGCAGTTTTCCCCGAGGGAATTCACCCCTCCACTTT
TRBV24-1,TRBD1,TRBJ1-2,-,CATARIRDRLSTNYGYTF,TGTGCCACCGCCCGGATCAGGGACAGGCTCTCTACTAACTATGGCTACACCTTC
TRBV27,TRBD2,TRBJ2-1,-,CASSFRRGGHFYNEQFF,TGTGCCAGCAGTTTTCGGCGCGGGGGGCACTTCTACAATGAGCAGTTCTTC
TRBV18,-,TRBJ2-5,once,CASQAQGGKETQYF,TGTGCCAGCCAAGCGCAGGGAGGAAAGGAGACCCAGTACTTC